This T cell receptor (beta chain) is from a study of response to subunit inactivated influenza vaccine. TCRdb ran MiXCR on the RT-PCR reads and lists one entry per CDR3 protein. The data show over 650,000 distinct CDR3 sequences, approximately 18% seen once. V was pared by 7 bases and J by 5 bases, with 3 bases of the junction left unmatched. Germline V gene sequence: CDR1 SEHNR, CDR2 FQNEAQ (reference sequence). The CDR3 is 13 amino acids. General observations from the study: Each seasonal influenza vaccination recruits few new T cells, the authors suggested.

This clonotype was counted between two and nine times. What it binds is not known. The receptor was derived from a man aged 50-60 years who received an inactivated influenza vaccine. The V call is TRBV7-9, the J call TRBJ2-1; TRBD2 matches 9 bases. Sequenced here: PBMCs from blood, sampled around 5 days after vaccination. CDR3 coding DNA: TGTGCCAGCAAAGAGCGGGGGGACAATGAGCAGTTCTTC. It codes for CASKERGDNEQFF.